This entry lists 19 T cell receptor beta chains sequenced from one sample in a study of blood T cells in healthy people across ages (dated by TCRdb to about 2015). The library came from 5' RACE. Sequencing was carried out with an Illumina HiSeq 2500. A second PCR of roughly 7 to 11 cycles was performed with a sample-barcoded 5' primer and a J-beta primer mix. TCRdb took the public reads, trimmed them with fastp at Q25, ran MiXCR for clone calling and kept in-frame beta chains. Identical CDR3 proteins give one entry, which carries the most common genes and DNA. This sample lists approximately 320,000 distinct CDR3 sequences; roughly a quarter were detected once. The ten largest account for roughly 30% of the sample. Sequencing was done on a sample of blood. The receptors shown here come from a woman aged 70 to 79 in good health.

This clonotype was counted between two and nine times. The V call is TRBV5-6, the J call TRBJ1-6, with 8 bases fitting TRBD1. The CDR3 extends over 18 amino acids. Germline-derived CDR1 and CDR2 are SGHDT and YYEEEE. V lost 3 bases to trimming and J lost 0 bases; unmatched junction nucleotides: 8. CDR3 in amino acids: CASSSGPTGVSYNSPLHF. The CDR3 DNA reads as TGTGCCAGCAGCTCGGGCCCGACAGGGGTCTCCTATAATTCACCCCTCCACTTT.

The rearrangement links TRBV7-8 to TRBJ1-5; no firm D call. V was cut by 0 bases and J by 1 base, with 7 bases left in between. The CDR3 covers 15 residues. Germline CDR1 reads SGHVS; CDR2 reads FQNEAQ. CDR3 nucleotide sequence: TGTGCCAGCAGCTTAGCTGCTGGGAGCAATCAGCCCCAGCATTTT. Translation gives CASSLAAGSNQPQHF.

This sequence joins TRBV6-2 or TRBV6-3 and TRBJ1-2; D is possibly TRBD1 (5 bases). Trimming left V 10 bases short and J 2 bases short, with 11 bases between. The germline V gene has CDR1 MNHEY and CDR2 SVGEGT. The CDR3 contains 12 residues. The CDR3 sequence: CAITGTNYGYTF. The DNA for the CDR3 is TGTGCCATCACGGGGACCAACTATGGCTACACCTTC.

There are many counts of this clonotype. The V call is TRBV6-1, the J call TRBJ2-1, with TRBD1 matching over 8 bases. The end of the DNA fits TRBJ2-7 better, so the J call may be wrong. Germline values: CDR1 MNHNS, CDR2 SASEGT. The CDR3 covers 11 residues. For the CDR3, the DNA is TGTGCCACCCGGGACAGGATCGAGCAGTACTTC. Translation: CATRDRIEQYF.

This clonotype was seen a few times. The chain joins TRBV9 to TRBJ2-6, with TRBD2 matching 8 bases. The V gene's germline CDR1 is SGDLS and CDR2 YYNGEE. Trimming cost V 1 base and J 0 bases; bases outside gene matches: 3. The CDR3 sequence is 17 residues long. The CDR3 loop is CASSVSGTSSGANVLTF. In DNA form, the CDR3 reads TGTGCCAGCAGCGTATCCGGGACTAGCTCTGGGGCCAACGTCCTGACTTTC.

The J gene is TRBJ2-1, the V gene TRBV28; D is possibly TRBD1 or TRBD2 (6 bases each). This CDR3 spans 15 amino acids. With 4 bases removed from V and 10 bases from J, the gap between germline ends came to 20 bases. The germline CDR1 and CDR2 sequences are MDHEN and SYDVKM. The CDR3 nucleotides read TGTGCCAGCAGTTCACAGGGACCGGGAGTAGGAGAGCAGTTCTTC. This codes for CASSSQGPGVGEQFF.

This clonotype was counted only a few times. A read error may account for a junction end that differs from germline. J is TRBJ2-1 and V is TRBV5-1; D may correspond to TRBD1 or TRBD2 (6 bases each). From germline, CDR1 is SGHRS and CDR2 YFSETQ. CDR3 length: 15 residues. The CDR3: CASSNGGPRGNGQFF. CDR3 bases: TGCGCCAGCAGTAATGGGGGGCCCCGAGGGAATGGGCAGTTCTTC. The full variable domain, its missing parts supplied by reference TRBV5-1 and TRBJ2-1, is KAGVTQTPRYLIKTRGQQVTLSCSPISGHRSVSWYQQTPGQGLQFLFEYFSETQRNKGNFPGRFSGRQFSNSRSEMNVSTLELGDSALYLCASSNGGPRGNGQFFGPGTRLTVL.

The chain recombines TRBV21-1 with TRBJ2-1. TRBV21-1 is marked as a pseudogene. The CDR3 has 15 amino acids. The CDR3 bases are TGTGCCAGCAGCAAAAATAATTCGGCCGCACGTGTGCAGTTCTTC. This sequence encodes CASSKNNSAARVQFF.

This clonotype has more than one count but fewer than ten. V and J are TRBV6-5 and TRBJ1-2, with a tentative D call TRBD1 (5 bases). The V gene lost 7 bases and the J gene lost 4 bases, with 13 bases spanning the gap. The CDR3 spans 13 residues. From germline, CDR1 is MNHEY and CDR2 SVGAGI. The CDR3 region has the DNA TGTGCCAGCACATCCCGGGGCCGCTATGGCTACACCTTC. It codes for CASTSRGRYGYTF.

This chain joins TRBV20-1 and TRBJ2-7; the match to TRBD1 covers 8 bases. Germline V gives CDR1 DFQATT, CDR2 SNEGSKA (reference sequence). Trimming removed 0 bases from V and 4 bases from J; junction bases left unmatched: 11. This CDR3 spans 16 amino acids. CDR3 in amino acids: CSARDVGGRGLYEQYF. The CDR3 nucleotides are TGCAGTGCTAGAGATGTCGGTGGCAGGGGGCTTTACGAGCAGTACTTC.

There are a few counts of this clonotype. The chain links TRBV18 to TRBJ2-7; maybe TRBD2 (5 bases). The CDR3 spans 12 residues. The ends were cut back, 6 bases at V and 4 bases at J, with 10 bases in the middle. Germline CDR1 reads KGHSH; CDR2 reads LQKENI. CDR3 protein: CASSQSGYEQYF. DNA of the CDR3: TGTGCCAGCTCGCAATCGGGGTACGAGCAGTACTTC.

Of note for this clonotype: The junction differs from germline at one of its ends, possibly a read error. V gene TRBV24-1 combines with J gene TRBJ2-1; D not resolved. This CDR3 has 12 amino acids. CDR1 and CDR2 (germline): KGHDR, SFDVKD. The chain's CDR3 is CATSDSSNEQFF. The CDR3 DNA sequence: TGTGCCACCAGTGACTCCTCCAATGAGCAGTTCTTC.

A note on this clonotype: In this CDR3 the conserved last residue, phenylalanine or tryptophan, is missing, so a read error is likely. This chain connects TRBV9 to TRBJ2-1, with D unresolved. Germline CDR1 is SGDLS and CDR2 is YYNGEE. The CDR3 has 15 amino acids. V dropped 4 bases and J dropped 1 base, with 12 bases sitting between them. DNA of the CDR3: TGTGCCAGCAGCCCTCGGACCCGGTCCTACAATGAGCAGTTCTCC. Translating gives CASSPRTRSYNEQFS.

The CDR3, as DNA: TGTGCCAGCAGCTTCTCCTTGGGCTACGAGCAGTACTTC. This translates into CASSFSLGYEQYF. This rearrangement joins TRBV7-2 to TRBJ2-7; D is undetermined. This CDR3 is built from 13 residues. Germline V gene sequence: CDR1 SGHTA, CDR2 FQGNSA. V dropped 3 bases and J dropped 3 bases, with 9 bases sitting between them.

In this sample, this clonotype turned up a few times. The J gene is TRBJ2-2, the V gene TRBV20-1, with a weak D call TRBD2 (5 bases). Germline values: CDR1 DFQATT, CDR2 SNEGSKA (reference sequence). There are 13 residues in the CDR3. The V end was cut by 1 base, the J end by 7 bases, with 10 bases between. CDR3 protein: CSARGLAVGELFF. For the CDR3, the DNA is TGCAGTGCTAGAGGCCTAGCAGTCGGGGAGCTGTTTTTT.

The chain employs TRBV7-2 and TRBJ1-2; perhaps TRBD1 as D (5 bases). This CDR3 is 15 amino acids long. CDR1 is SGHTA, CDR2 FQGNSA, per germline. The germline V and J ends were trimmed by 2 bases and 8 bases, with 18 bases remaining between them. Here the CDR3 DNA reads TGTGCCAGCAGCTTAAAGTCTGGGGGAGGACGGGGCTACACCTTC. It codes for CASSLKSGGGRGYTF.

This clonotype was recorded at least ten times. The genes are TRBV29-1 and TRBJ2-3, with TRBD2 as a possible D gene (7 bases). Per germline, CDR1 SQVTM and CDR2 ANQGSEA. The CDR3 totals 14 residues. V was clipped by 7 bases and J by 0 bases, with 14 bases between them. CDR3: CSAEGGGSTDTQYF. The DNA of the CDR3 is TGCAGCGCCGAGGGGGGGGGGAGCACAGATACGCAGTATTTT.

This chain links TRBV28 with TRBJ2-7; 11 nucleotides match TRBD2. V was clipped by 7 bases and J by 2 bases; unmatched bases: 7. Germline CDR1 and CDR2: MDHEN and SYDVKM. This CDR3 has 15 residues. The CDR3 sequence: CASKDGTSGTYEQYF. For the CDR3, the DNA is TGTGCCAGCAAGGACGGGACTAGCGGAACCTACGAGCAGTACTTC.

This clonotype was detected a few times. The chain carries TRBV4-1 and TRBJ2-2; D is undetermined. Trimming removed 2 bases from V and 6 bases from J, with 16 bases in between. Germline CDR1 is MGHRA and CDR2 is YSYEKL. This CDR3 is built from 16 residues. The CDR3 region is CASSQKLGPPPGELFF. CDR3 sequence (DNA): TGCGCCAGCAGCCAAAAACTCGGACCCCCACCCGGGGAGCTGTTTTTT.